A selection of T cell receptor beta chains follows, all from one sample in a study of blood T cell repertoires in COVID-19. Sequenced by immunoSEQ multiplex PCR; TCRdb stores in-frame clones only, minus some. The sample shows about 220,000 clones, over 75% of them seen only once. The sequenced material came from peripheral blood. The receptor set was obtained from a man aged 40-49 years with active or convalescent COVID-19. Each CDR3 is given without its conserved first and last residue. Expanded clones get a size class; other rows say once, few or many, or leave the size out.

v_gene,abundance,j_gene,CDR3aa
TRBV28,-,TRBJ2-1,ASRLSREQF
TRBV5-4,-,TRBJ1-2,ASSLAAENYGYT
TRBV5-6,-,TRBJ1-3,ASSLAGQGYGNTIY
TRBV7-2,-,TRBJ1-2,ASSPRTGRGYT
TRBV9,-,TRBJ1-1,ASSAGQPNTEAF
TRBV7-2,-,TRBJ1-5,ASSLVGQGNQPQH
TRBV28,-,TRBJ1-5,ASSFYSNQPQH
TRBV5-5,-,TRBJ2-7,ASRINAAGTYEQY
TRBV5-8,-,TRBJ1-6,ASSAGQFNSPLH
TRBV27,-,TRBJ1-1,ASSLGTGGYTEAF
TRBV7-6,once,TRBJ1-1,ASSFRDSTEAF
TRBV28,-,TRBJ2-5,ASSPYGETQY
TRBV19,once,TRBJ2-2,ASSVQTGDTTGELF
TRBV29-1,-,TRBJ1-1,SVDRWEATEAF
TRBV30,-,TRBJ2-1,AWSAPTSSNEQF
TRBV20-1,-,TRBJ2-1,SAVDNNEQF
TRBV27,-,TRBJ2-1,ASTLQGAIPYNEQF
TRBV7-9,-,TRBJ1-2,ASSVGGVGYT
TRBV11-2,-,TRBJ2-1,ASSFSPGTSIGEQF
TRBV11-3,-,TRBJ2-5,ASSPQGVETQY
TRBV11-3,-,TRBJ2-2,ASSLDRGTGYTGELF
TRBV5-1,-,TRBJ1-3,ASSPIGGSGNTIY
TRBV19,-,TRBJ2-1,ASSMSPSGIYNEQF
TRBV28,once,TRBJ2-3,ASLPLPGLADTDTQY
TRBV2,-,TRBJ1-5,ASRREAYSNQPQH
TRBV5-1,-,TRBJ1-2,ASSSGQGRYGYT
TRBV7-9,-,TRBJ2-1,ASSLYGNEQF
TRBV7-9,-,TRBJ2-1,ASSTGTGFEQF
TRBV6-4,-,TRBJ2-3,ASSLAGGHTDTQY
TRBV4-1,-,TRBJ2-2,ASSQEQAGRTGELF
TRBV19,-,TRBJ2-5,ASSVQSAGETQY
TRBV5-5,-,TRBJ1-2,ASSLSGTVNYGYT
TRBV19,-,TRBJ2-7,ASSTAGGAPYEQY
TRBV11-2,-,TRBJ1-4,ASSLSRSGGRTNEKLF
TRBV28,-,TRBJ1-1,ASSTRQGLNTEAF
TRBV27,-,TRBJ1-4,ASSLDRGQKLF
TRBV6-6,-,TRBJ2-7,ASKLGLAVSYEQY
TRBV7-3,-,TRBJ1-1,ASTKSPGGLEAF
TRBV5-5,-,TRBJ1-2,ASTLRQTPHYGYT
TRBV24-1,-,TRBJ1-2,ATSDGQGDGYT
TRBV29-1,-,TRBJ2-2,SVSSGTGELF
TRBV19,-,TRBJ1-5,ASTLLPGNQPQH
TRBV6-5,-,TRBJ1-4,ASSWTGATEKLF
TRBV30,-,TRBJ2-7,AWSRTGGPFYEQY
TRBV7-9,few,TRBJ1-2,ASTPAGGLDGYT
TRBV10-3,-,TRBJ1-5,AISAGERPQH
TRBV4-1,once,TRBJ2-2,ASSQEGTGTLGRGELF
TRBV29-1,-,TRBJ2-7,SFCLGQGDPYEQY
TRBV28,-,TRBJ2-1,ASSLFFVDGSGLINNEQF
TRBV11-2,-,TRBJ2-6,ASSPLGPGGANVLT
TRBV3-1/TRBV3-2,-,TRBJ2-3,ASSQSTGTNPSSTDTQY